The rows below give T cell receptor beta chains drawn from one sample of a study of PD-L1 blockade in urothelial cancer. Measured with immunoSEQ multiplex PCR; TCRdb has only the in-frame clones, and not every one. This repertoire shows tens of thousands of clones, 81% found once; its top ten account for roughly 3.5%. The sample here was PBMCs, taken around atezolizumab (anti-PD-L1) treatment. Receptors were obtained from a man aged 70-80 years with urothelial cancer. CDR3s include the opening cysteine and the closing phenylalanine or tryptophan. D genes are given only for firm matches. Some rows have no size entry. The others give once, few or many, or a class for an expanded clone.

D gene	clone size	V gene	J gene	CDR3 protein	CDR3 DNA
NA	NA	TRBV7-2	TRBJ2-7	CASSSIATGLEQYF	TGTGCCAGCAGCTCCATCGCTACGGGTCTCGAGCAGTACTTC
TRBD2	few	TRBV9	TRBJ2-1	CASSVGGGEQFF	TGTGCCAGCAGCGTAGGCGGGGGTGAGCAGTTCTTC
TRBD2	NA	TRBV19	TRBJ2-3	CASSLSPPAGGTDTQYF	TGTGCCAGTAGTCTTAGCCCGCCAGCGGGGGGCACAGATACGCAGTATTTT
NA	NA	TRBV19	TRBJ1-5	CASRDNQRSPQHF	TGTGCCAGTAGGGATAATCAGCGATCGCCCCAGCATTTT
TRBD1	NA	TRBV28	TRBJ2-5	CASTTRTGGLETQYF	TGTGCCAGCACCACCCGGACAGGGGGGTTGGAGACCCAGTACTTC
TRBD2	NA	TRBV11-3	TRBJ2-1	CASRSPVWSGNPDNEQFF	TGTGCCAGCAGGTCCCCGGTTTGGAGCGGGAACCCCGACAATGAGCAGTTCTTC
NA	NA	TRBV30	TRBJ1-5	CARSSGFGQPQHF	TGTGCCCGGAGTTCCGGGTTCGGTCAGCCCCAGCATTTT
TRBD2	once	TRBV11-2	TRBJ2-5	CASSLGGSGRGGETQYF	TGTGCCAGCAGCTTAGGGGGTAGCGGGAGAGGCGGGGAGACCCAGTACTTC
TRBD1	once	TRBV30	TRBJ2-7	CAWSERGRIYEQYF	TGTGCCTGGAGTGAAAGGGGGCGAATATACGAGCAGTACTTC
TRBD2	NA	TRBV12-5	TRBJ2-1	CASGLGSTSASYNEQFF	TGTGCTAGTGGTTTGGGGTCTACTAGCGCCTCCTACAATGAGCAGTTCTTC
NA	NA	TRBV18	TRBJ2-7	CASSPPGGSSYEQYF	TGTGCCAGCTCACCACCAGGGGGAAGCTCCTACGAGCAGTACTTC
TRBD1	NA	TRBV6-5	TRBJ1-2	CASSYDRAPYGYTF	TGTGCCAGCAGTTACGACAGGGCTCCCTATGGCTACACCTTC
TRBD1	NA	TRBV18	TRBJ2-5	CASSRDRDEEYF	TGTGCCAGCTCACGTGACAGGGACGAAGAGTACTTC
NA	NA	TRBV7-9	TRBJ2-1	CASSLPGLSYNEQFF	TGTGCCAGCAGCTTACCGGGACTTTCCTACAATGAGCAGTTCTTC
TRBD1	NA	TRBV14	TRBJ2-3	CASSLTGGETDTQYF	TGTGCCAGCAGCCTGACAGGGGGTGAAACAGATACGCAGTATTTT
NA	NA	TRBV2	TRBJ1-1	CASSDWGRKRITLGTEAFF	TGTGCCAGCAGTGATTGGGGGCGTAAACGAATCACCCTGGGGACTGAAGCTTTCTTT
NA	few	TRBV30	TRBJ1-1	CACSDSMNTEAFF	TGTGCCTGTTCTGACTCCATGAACACTGAAGCTTTCTTT
TRBD1	NA	TRBV19	TRBJ1-1	CASSIAQGRVTEAFF	TGTGCCAGTAGTATAGCACAGGGGAGAGTCACTGAAGCTTTCTTT
NA	NA	TRBV28	TRBJ2-4	CASSPLYLDFGKNIQYF	TGTGCCAGCAGTCCACTATATCTCGACTTCGGCAAAAACATTCAGTACTTC
TRBD2	NA	TRBV7-2	TRBJ2-1	CASSQRGVNEQFF	TGTGCCAGCAGCCAACGGGGGGTAAATGAGCAGTTCTTC
NA	NA	TRBV30	TRBJ1-5	CAWSGGSNQPQHF	TGTGCCTGGAGTGGAGGTTCCAATCAGCCCCAGCATTTT
NA	NA	TRBV9	TRBJ1-2	CASSVTPGGRGYTF	TGTGCCAGCAGCGTAACTCCGGGGGGGCGAGGCTACACCTTC
NA	NA	TRBV2	TRBJ2-7	CASSEERVRSYEQYF	TGTGCCAGCAGTGAAGAACGGGTCCGCTCCTACGAGCAGTACTTC
TRBD1	NA	TRBV28	TRBJ1-3	CASSFGTGGYGNTIYF	TGTGCCAGCAGTTTTGGGACAGGGGGCTATGGAAACACCATATATTTT
NA	NA	TRBV18	TRBJ1-2	CASSQDSRSNYGYTF	TGTGCCAGCTCACAGGACTCCAGATCTAACTATGGCTACACCTTC
NA	NA	TRBV30	TRBJ2-3	CAWSVRSAASTDTQYF	TGTGCCTGGAGTGTTCGGTCTGCTGCTAGCACAGATACGCAGTATTTT
NA	NA	TRBV2	TRBJ2-1	CASSEGRGVYNEQFF	TGTGCCAGCAGTGAAGGCAGGGGGGTCTACAATGAGCAGTTCTTC
NA	once	TRBV28	TRBJ2-6	CASGITSGANVLTF	TGTGCCAGCGGCATCACCTCTGGGGCCAACGTCCTGACTTTC
NA	NA	TRBV14	TRBJ2-5	CASSPSGFQETQYF	TGTGCCAGCAGCCCATCAGGATTCCAAGAGACCCAGTACTTC
TRBD1	NA	TRBV10-3	TRBJ2-7	CAISESTGGYEQYF	TGTGCCATCAGTGAGTCGACAGGGGGCTACGAGCAGTACTTC
TRBD2	NA	TRBV4-1	TRBJ2-1	CASSPHGVAGVKEQFF	TGCGCCAGCAGCCCCCACGGGGTAGCGGGAGTTAAGGAGCAGTTCTTC
TRBD1	NA	TRBV19	TRBJ1-5	CASSETGGGNQPQHF	TGTGCCAGTAGTGAGACAGGGGGCGGGAATCAGCCCCAGCATTTT
NA	few	TRBV30	TRBJ2-2	CAWSASRLGGELFF	TGTGCCTGGAGCGCCTCCAGACTGGGTGGGGAGCTGTTTTTT
TRBD1	NA	TRBV28	TRBJ1-1	CASSQQGMMNTEAFF	TGTGCCAGCAGTCAACAGGGGATGATGAACACTGAAGCTTTCTTT
NA	once	TRBV30	TRBJ1-3	CAWSTGSGNTIYF	TGTGCCTGGAGTACGGGTAGCGGAAACACCATATATTTT
NA	NA	TRBV28	TRBJ1-3	CASYAGSAGNTIYF	TGTGCCAGCTACGCCGGGTCAGCCGGAAACACCATATATTTT
NA	few	TRBV18	TRBJ1-2	CASSPGLNSGYTF	TGTGCCAGCTCACCAGGACTCAACAGTGGCTACACCTTC
TRBD1	NA	TRBV6-1	TRBJ2-1	CASSEGGGLSSYNEQFF	TGTGCCAGCAGTGAAGGAGGGGGCCTCTCCTCCTACAATGAGCAGTTCTTC
NA	NA	TRBV18	TRBJ1-2	CASSPSTRKESYGYTF	TGTGCCAGCTCACCGTCGACCAGGAAAGAGAGCTATGGCTACACCTTC
NA	NA	TRBV11-2	TRBJ1-1	CASNLDTLNTEAFF	TGTGCCAGCAACCTGGACACTTTGAACACTGAAGCTTTCTTT
NA	NA	TRBV5-1	TRBJ1-4	CASSLARGNGEKLFF	TGCGCCAGCAGCTTGGCCAGGGGTAACGGTGAAAAACTGTTTTTT
NA	NA	TRBV27	TRBJ1-2	CASRTGGVYGYTF	TGTGCCAGCCGAACCGGCGGGGTTTATGGCTACACCTTC
NA	NA	TRBV7-2	TRBJ2-5	CASSRGGGVQETQYF	TGTGCCAGCAGCCGAGGCGGCGGGGTCCAAGAGACCCAGTACTTC
NA	NA	TRBV7-3	TRBJ2-5	CASSPGPKETQYF	TGTGCCAGCAGCCCTGGCCCAAAAGAGACCCAGTACTTC
NA	NA	TRBV5-1	TRBJ1-3	CASSFNAQDTIYF	TGCGCCAGCAGCTTTAACGCACAGGACACCATATATTTT
TRBD1	NA	TRBV30	TRBJ2-7	CASRQGSYEQYF	TGTGCCTCGAGACAGGGCTCCTACGAGCAGTACTTC
NA	few	TRBV6-1	TRBJ2-5	CASSVGRREETQYF	TGTGCCAGCAGTGTTGGCAGGAGGGAAGAGACCCAGTACTTC